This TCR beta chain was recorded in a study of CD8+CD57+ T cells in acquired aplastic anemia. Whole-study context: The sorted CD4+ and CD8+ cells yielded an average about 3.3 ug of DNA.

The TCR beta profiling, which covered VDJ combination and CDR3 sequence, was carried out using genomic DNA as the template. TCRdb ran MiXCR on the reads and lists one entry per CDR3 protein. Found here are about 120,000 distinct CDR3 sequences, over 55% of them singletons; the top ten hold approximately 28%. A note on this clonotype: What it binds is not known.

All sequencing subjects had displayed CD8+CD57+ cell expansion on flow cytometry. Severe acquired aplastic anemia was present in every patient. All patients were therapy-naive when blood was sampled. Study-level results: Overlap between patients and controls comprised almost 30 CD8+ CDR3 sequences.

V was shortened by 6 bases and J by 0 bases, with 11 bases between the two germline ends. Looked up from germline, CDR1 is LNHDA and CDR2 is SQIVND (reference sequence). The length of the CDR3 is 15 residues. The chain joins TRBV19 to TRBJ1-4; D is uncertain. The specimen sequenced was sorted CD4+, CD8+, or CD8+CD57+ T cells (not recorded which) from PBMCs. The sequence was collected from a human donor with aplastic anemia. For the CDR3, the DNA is TGTGCCAGTAGGATGGCAGGCTCAACTAATGAAAAACTGTTTTTT. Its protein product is CASRMAGSTNEKLFF.